The 24 T cell receptor beta chains in this list originate from one sample, sequenced in a study of blood T cells in healthy people across ages. The use of a sample-barcoded 5' primer and a J-beta primer mix characterized a second PCR of about 7 to 12 cycles. From the 5' RACE reads, TCRdb called clonotypes with MiXCR, one entry per CDR3 protein. In the table there are hundreds of thousands of distinct CDR3 sequences, 49% of which are singletons. The source material was blood. These receptor sequences come from a woman aged 55 to 70 in good health.

The chain uses TRBV12-3 or TRBV12-4 and TRBJ1-1; D is undetermined. V gave up 7 bases and J gave up 3 bases, with 12 bases separating them. The CDR3 spans 13 residues. The CDR3, as DNA: TGTGCCAGCACCCACCTCGGGGACACTGAAGCTTTCTTT. Residues: CASTHLGDTEAFF.

This clonotype was seen more than once but under ten times. The rearrangement links TRBV5-1 to TRBJ1-2, with TRBD1 identical over 9 bases. CDR3 length: 15 residues. Germline V CDR1 and CDR2: SGHRS, YFSETQ. V shed 2 bases, J shed 2 bases, and the junction held 4 bases outside the gene matches. In DNA, the CDR3 is TGCGCCAGCAGCTTAACGGGACAGGGAAACTATGGCTACACCTTC. It yields the protein CASSLTGQGNYGYTF.

The chain recombines TRBV27 with TRBJ2-4, with D unclear. The end of the DNA fits TRBJ2-7 better, so the J call may be wrong. CDR1 is MNHEY, CDR2 SMNVEV, per germline (reference sequence). This CDR3 spans 13 amino acids. The CDR3, as DNA: TGTGCCAGCAGTTTTGGTGTCACCTACGAGCAGTACTTC. As protein: CASSFGVTYEQYF.

V and J are TRBV20-1 and TRBJ2-5; 12 nucleotides match TRBD2. The V gene end was trimmed by 5 bases and the J gene end by 5 bases; junction bases not matched to a gene: 6. The germline V gene has CDR1 DFQATT and CDR2 SNEGSKA (reference sequence). CDR3 size: 14 residues. CDR3 amino acids: CSAPGLAGPETQYF. CDR3 coding DNA: TGCAGTGCTCCTGGACTAGCGGGACCGGAGACCCAGTACTTC.

The chain has TRBV28 and TRBJ2-3; the D is unclear. V was clipped by 3 bases and J by 4 bases, with 14 bases between them. This CDR3 contains 15 residues. Germline V gene data show CDR1 as MDHEN and CDR2 as SYDVKM. The CDR3 loop is CASSFNPASADTQYF. The CDR3 DNA sequence: TGTGCCAGCAGTTTTAATCCCGCTAGTGCAGATACGCAGTATTTT.

This chain links TRBV5-1 with TRBJ2-7; 7 nucleotides line up with TRBD1. The CDR3 runs to 14 residues. Trimming at V came to 3 bases and at J to 4 bases, leaving 7 bases not matched to a gene. Germline V gene lookup returns CDR1 SGHRS and CDR2 YFSETQ. The CDR3 DNA reads TGCGCCAGCAGCTCGCAGGGGGACGGTTACGAGCAGTACTTC. This sequence encodes CASSSQGDGYEQYF.

The chain joins TRBV4-2 to TRBJ1-2; TRBD1 is a possible D gene (5 bases). Germline V gene data show CDR1 as LGHNA and CDR2 as YNFKEQ. This CDR3 region has 16 residues. The V and J ends lost 6 bases and 5 bases respectively, with 22 bases between them. The CDR3 sequence is CASSPFESTDYYGYTF. The CDR3 DNA reads TGTGCCAGCAGTCCCTTTGAGTCGACAGATTATTATGGCTACACCTTC.

The chain combines TRBV27 with TRBJ2-7; possible D gene TRBD1, 5 bases. This CDR3 has 14 residues. V was clipped by 3 bases and J by 0 bases, with 9 bases between them. CDR1 MNHEY and CDR2 SMNVEV come from the germline V gene (reference sequence). CDR3 nucleotides: TGTGCCAGCAGTTTTCGACAGTTCTCCTACGAGCAGTACTTC. This translates into CASSFRQFSYEQYF.

The V gene is TRBV7-2, the J gene TRBJ2-7; D might be TRBD2 (6 bases). There are 14 residues in the CDR3. The germline V gene has CDR1 SGHTA and CDR2 FQGNSA. Trimming stripped 4 bases from V and 5 bases from J, with 15 bases between. In nucleotides, the CDR3 is TGTGCCAGCAGCTACAACGCCGGGGGAAACGAGCAGTACTTC. Translated, it gives CASSYNAGGNEQYF.

This chain uses TRBV12-3 or TRBV12-4 with TRBJ1-5; D remains unclear. This CDR3 contains 17 residues. The germline V and J ends were trimmed by 6 bases and 4 bases, with 22 bases remaining between them. The CDR3 protein is CASSSEGRITINQPQHF. The CDR3 DNA reads as TGTGCCAGCAGCTCAGAAGGACGGATCACCATTAATCAGCCCCAGCATTTT.

This clonotype was detected only a few times. The chain uses TRBV2 and TRBJ2-3; TRBD2 is a possible D gene (6 bases). This CDR3 has 15 amino acids. Germline assignment: CDR1 SNHLY and CDR2 FYNNEI. Trimming took 3 bases from V and 1 from J, leaving 11 bases between them. The CDR3 coding sequence is TGTGCCAGCAGTGAGGGGGGAGAAGGCACAGATACGCAGTATTTT. Amino acid sequence: CASSEGGEGTDTQYF. The variable domain in full, with the rest retrieved from reference TRBV2 and TRBJ2-3, is EPEVTQTPSHQVTQMGQEVILRCVPISNHLYFYWYRQILGQKVEFLVSFYNNEISEKSEIFDDQFSVERPDGSNFTLKIRSTKLEDSAMYFCASSEGGEGTDTQYFGPGTRLTVL.

This CDR3 reads CASSPDRGGDYGYTF. The DNA of the CDR3 is TGTGCCAGCTCGCCAGACAGGGGAGGGGACTATGGCTACACCTTC. The chain has TRBV18 and TRBJ1-2, with 8 nucleotides matching TRBD1. The CDR3 spans 15 residues. Germline-derived CDR1 and CDR2 are KGHSH and LQKENI. The ends lost 6 bases at V and 3 bases at J; junction bases unmatched: 9.

The rearrangement uses TRBV9 and TRBJ2-3; D possibly matches TRBD1 or TRBD2 (5 bases each). Germline lookup yields CDR1 SGDLS and CDR2 YYNGEE. The CDR3 runs to 19 residues. The V and J ends lost 0 bases and 0 bases respectively, with 20 bases between them. CDR3 coding DNA: TGTGCCAGCAGCGTAGCTACGGGGCGGCGCGCGGACAGCACAGATACGCAGTATTTT. Translated: CASSVATGRRADSTDTQYF.

The chain carries TRBV4-1 and TRBJ2-1, with TRBD1 identical over 11 bases. The CDR3 loop spans 14 amino acids. Germline V lookup: CDR1 MGHRA, CDR2 YSYEKL. V shed 2 bases and J 8 bases; nucleotides not matched to a gene: 2. The CDR3 sequence is CASSQWTGGYEQFF. In DNA form, the CDR3 reads TGCGCCAGCAGCCAATGGACAGGGGGCTATGAGCAGTTCTTC.

There are a few counts of this clonotype. The rearrangement joins TRBV20-1 to TRBJ2-3, with 8 positions matching TRBD1. V shed 5 bases and J 5 bases; nucleotides not matched to a gene: 6. Germline assignment: CDR1 DFQATT and CDR2 SNEGSKA (reference sequence). The CDR3 has 13 amino acids. The chain's CDR3 is CSAGRGRIDTQYF. The CDR3 region has the DNA TGCAGTGCTGGCAGGGGGCGCATAGATACGCAGTATTTT.

This clonotype was observed a few times. The chain is built from TRBV20-1 and TRBJ2-5, with 11 bases aligning to TRBD1. V lost 5 bases to trimming and J lost 5 bases; unmatched junction nucleotides: 4. Germline V gene lookup returns CDR1 DFQATT and CDR2 SNEGSKA (reference sequence). This CDR3 region has 13 residues. The CDR3 DNA reads TGCAGTGCTGCCGGGACAGGGGGGGAGACCCAGTACTTC. Translating it yields CSAAGTGGETQYF.

This chain links TRBV12-3 or TRBV12-4 with TRBJ2-3; the D is unclear. The V gene lost 6 bases and the J gene lost 4 bases, with 8 bases spanning the gap. The CDR3 length is 12 residues. The CDR3 coding sequence is TGTGCCAGCAGATTATTGGCAGATACGCAGTATTTT. It encodes CASRLLADTQYF.

This clonotype was seen a few times. A much larger clone lies one base from this, so it may be a read error. The gene calls are TRBV2 and TRBJ2-1, with D maybe TRBD1 (5 bases). V was cut by 6 bases and J by 2 bases, with 20 bases left in between. The CDR3 totals 17 residues. Germline values: CDR1 SNHLY, CDR2 FYNNEI. The CDR3 DNA reads as TGTGCCAGCAGCCCCCGTCACAGGTCCAGCCCCTACAATGAGCAGTTCTTC. This gives the protein CASSPRHRSSPYNEQFF. The whole variable domain, filled in from reference TRBV2 and TRBJ2-1, reads EPEVTQTPSHQVTQMGQEVILRCVPISNHLYFYWYRQILGQKVEFLVSFYNNEISEKSEIFDDQFSVERPDGSNFTLKIRSTKLEDSAMYFCASSPRHRSSPYNEQFFGPGTRLTVL.

This clonotype was observed a few times. The junction departs from germline at one end; a sequencing error may be responsible. The V gene is TRBV29-1, the J gene TRBJ1-2; TRBD1 agrees at 10 bases. CDR3 size: 17 residues. Germline lookup yields CDR1 SQVTM and CDR2 ANQGSEA. As DNA, the CDR3 is TGCAGCGTCGAAGGTTCAACGGACAGGGGGACTAACTATGGCTACACCTTC. Its protein is CSVEGSTDRGTNYGYTF.

The chain joins TRBV12-3 or TRBV12-4 to TRBJ2-3, with D unclear. The CDR3 is 13 amino acids. Trimming removed 5 bases from V and 2 bases from J, with 8 bases in between. The CDR3 is CASSIGYTDTQYF. In nucleotides, the CDR3 is TGTGCCAGCAGTATAGGCTACACAGATACGCAGTATTTT.

There are a few counts of this clonotype. The rearrangement links TRBV11-2 to TRBJ2-1; 7 bases fit TRBD1. This CDR3 spans 18 amino acids. CDR1 is SGHAT, CDR2 FQNNGV, per germline. V shed 4 bases and J 4 bases; nucleotides not matched to a gene: 16. CDR3 region: CASSSLSTGSYLYNEQFF. The CDR3 coding sequence is TGTGCCAGCAGCTCACTTTCGACAGGGTCGTACCTTTACAATGAGCAGTTCTTC. Looking up the rest from reference TRBV11-2 and TRBJ2-1 gives the full variable domain: EAGVAQSPRYKIIEKRQSVAFWCNPISGHATLYWYQQILGQGPKLLIQFQNNGVVDDSQLPKDRFSAERLKGVDSTLKIQPAKLEDSAVYLCASSSLSTGSYLYNEQFFGPGTRLTVL.

This rearrangement joins TRBV5-6 to TRBJ1-6; 8 bases are shared with TRBD1. V lost 1 base, J lost 7 bases, and 4 bases stayed unmatched. The V gene's germline CDR1 is SGHDT and CDR2 YYEEEE. The CDR3 spans 15 residues. The CDR3 coding sequence is TGTGCCAGCAGCTTGCGACAGGGGCGGAATTCACCCCTCCACTTT. Encoded protein: CASSLRQGRNSPLHF.

The chain joins TRBV7-2 to TRBJ1-6; 7 positions agree with TRBD1. This CDR3 region has 15 residues. The V segment lost 2 bases and the J segment 8 bases; nucleotides outside the gene matches: 6. Germline assignment: CDR1 SGHTA and CDR2 FQGNSA. CDR3 region: CASSLLTGLDSPLHF. Written as DNA, the CDR3 is TGTGCCAGCAGCTTATTGACAGGGCTTGATTCACCCCTCCACTTT.

V and J are TRBV7-2 and TRBJ2-2; D might be TRBD1 (6 bases). CDR3 length: 15 amino acids. Between the trimmed V and J ends, which lost 5 bases and 6 bases, there was a span of 16 bases. Germline lookup yields CDR1 SGHTA and CDR2 FQGNSA. DNA for the CDR3: TGTGCCAGCAGCCGACAACGGACAGCCTCCGGGGAGCTGTTTTTT. It is translated as CASSRQRTASGELFF.